This TCR beta chain was retrieved from a study of beta chain features in type 1 diabetes. This clone was observed a single time. As yet, its antigen is unknown. Findings and limits, study-wide: Comparison showed that naive, central memory and Treg TCRB repertoires appeared more similar among patients than among healthy donors. The study found moderately but significantly shorter TCRB CDR3s in all four CD4+ subsets of Type 1 diabetes patients. Type 1 diabetes patients showed fewer insertions and more deletions at VDJ junctions.

This CDR3 contains 15 residues. In germline, CDR1 is KGHSH, CDR2 LQKENI. V lost 4 bases, J lost 0 bases, and 9 bases lay in between. Purity exceeding 95% was reached by all sorted populations. Sequencing targeted expressed TCRB transcripts, as all isolated RNA had been reverse transcribed. The assay was immunoSEQ multiplex PCR, and TCRdb's table has in-frame clones only and misses some. The sample shows about 25,000 clones, under 70% of them seen only once. The rearrangement links TRBV18 to TRBJ2-2, with a weak D call TRBD1 (6 bases). Specimen: stem cell memory CD4+ T cells from blood. The clonotype comes from a woman in her 40s with type 1 diabetes. DNA for the CDR3: TGTGCCAGCTCACGGGACAACACGAACACCGGGGAGCTGTTTTTT. Translating gives CASSRDNTNTGELFF.